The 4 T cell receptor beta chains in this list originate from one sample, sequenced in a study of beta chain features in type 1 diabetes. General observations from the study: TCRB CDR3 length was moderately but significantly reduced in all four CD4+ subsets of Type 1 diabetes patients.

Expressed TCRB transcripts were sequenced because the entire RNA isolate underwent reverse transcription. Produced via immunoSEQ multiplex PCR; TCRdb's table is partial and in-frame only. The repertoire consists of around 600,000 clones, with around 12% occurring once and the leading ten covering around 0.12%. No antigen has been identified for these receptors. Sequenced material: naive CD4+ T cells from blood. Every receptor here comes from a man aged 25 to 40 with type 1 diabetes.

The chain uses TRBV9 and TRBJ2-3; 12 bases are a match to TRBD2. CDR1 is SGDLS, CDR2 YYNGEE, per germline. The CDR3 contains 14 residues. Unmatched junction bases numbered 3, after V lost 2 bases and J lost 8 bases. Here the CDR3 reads CASSVPGLAGTQYF. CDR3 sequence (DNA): TGTGCCAGCAGCGTCCCGGGACTAGCGGGTACGCAGTATTTT.

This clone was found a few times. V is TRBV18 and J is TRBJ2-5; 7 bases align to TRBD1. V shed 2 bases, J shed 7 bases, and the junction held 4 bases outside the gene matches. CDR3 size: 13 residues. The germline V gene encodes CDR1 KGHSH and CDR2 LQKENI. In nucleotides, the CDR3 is TGTGCCAGCTCACCAGGGACAGAGGGGACCCAGTACTTC. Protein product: CASSPGTEGTQYF.

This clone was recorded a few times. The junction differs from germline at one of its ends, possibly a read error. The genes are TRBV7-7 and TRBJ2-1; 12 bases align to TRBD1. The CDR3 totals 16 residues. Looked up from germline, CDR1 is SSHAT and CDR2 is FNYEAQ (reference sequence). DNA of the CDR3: TGTGCTAGCAGCAGCTCCGGGACAGGGGGCTGGAATGAGCAGTTCTTC. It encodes CASSSSGTGGWNEQFF.

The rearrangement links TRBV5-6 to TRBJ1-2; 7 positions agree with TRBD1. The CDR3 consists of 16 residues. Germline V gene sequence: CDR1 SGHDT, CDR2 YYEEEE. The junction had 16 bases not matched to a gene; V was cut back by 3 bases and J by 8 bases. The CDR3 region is CASSSTQGGPSGGYTF. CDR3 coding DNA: TGTGCCAGCAGCTCGACCCAGGGGGGGCCTTCAGGAGGCTACACCTTC. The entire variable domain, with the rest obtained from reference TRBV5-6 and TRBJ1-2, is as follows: DAGVTQSPTHLIKTRGQQVTLRCSPKSGHDTVSWYQQALGQGPQFIFQYYEEEERQRGNFPDRFSGHQFPNYSSELNVNALLLGDSALYLCASSSTQGGPSGGYTFGSGTRLTVV.